This TCR beta chain was identified in a study of cytomegalovirus exposure and HLA in healthy donors. General study results and limits: A likely sequencing artifact accounted for one observed cluster of highly shared sequence variants. Later on, an analysis showed TCR association rates differing by HLA locus, with DRB1 the most and HLA-C the fewest.

The PCR contained 60 Vbeta and 13 Jbeta primers. Sequencing was performed with immunoSEQ multiplex PCR; in TCRdb, only in-frame clones are kept and a portion is missing. The sample gives some 160,000 clones, around 80% of which show up once; roughly 6.3% is in the top ten. Comments on this clone: Its antigen is still unknown.

When sampled, the donors appeared nominally healthy, though they likely had unrecorded immune exposures. Trimming shortened V by 7 bases and J by 3 bases, and 13 bases separated the two germline ends. Per the germline V gene, CDR1 is SNHLY and CDR2 is FYNNEI. The CDR3 is made up of 13 amino acids. The receptor's source is a male donor in good health and CMV-seropositive. Specimen: PBMCs. V usage is TRBV2 and J usage is TRBJ2-7; perhaps TRBD1 as D (6 bases). The CDR3 DNA reads TGTGCCAGCAAGGGACAAATAAACTACGAGCAGTACTTC. It yields the protein CASKGQINYEQYF.